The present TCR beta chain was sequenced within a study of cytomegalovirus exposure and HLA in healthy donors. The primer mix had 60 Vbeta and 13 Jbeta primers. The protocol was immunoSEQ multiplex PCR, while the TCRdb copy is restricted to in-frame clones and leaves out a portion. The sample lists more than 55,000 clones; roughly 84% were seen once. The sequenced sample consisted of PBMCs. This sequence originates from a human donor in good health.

CDR3 loop: CASSHGTGGYIETQYF. The CDR3 nucleotides read TGTGCCAGCAGCCACGGGACAGGGGGCTATATCGAGACCCAGTACTTC. J is TRBJ2-5 and V is TRBV13, with 12 bases that match TRBD1. The germline V gene encodes CDR1 PRHDT and CDR2 FYEKMQ (reference sequence). The CDR3 consists of 16 residues. With 5 bases clipped from V and 5 bases from J, the junction kept 9 bases outside the gene matches.